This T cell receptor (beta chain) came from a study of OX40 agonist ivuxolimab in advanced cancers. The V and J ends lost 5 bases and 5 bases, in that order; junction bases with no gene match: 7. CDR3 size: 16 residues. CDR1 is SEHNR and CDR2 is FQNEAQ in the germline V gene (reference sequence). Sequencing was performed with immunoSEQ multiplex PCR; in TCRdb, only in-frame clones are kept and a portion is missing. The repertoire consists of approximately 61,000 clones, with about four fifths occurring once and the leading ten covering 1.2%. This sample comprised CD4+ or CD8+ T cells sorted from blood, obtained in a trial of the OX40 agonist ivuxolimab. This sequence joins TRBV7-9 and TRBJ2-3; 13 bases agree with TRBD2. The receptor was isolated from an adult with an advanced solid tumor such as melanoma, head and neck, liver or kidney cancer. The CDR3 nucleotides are TGTGCCAGCAGCCGCGGGACTAGCGGGGATTTAGATACGCAGTATTTT. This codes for CASSRGTSGDLDTQYF.